These T cell receptor beta chains were read from a single sample in a study of blood T cell repertoires in COVID-19. TCRdb's copy holds only in-frame clones and misses some; the assay was immunoSEQ multiplex PCR. The sample holds about 100,000 clones, around 90% seen once. Sequenced material: peripheral blood. The receptor source for this set is a human donor in a cohort sampled during active COVID-19. The CDR3 runs from the conserved cysteine through the conserved F or W. The D gene is left open where the match is weak. Rows give clone size only sometimes, using once, few, many, or a class for an expanded clone.

len: 12; d_gene: TRBD2; j_gene: TRBJ2-7; abundance: -; v_gene: TRBV30; CDR3nt: TGTGCCTGGAGTGGGCAGGGAGGGGAGCAGTACTTC; CDR3aa: CAWSGQGGEQYF
len: 14; d_gene: -; j_gene: TRBJ1-5; abundance: -; v_gene: TRBV2; CDR3nt: TGTGCCAGCAGTGACTTTGCGAGCAATCAGCCCCAGCATTTT; CDR3aa: CASSDFASNQPQHF
len: 12; d_gene: -; j_gene: TRBJ2-3; abundance: -; v_gene: TRBV12-3/TRBV12-4; CDR3nt: TGTGCCAGCAGATACTCCGCAGATACGCAGTATTTT; CDR3aa: CASRYSADTQYF
len: 13; d_gene: TRBD1; j_gene: TRBJ1-2; abundance: -; v_gene: TRBV4-1; CDR3nt: TGCGCCAGCAGCCAAGGGACAGGTTCTGGCTACACCTTC; CDR3aa: CASSQGTGSGYTF
len: 19; d_gene: TRBD2; j_gene: TRBJ2-3; abundance: -; v_gene: TRBV5-1; CDR3nt: TGCGCCAGCAGCTTGGGGGCCGGGACTAGCGGAGCTAGCACAGATACGCAGTATTTT; CDR3aa: CASSLGAGTSGASTDTQYF
len: 13; d_gene: -; j_gene: TRBJ1-6; abundance: -; v_gene: TRBV30; CDR3nt: TGTGCCTGGAAGGGGACTGTAGATTCACCCCTCCACTTT; CDR3aa: CAWKGTVDSPLHF
len: 15; d_gene: TRBD1; j_gene: TRBJ1-2; abundance: -; v_gene: TRBV28; CDR3nt: TGTGCCAGCAGTTTGATTTTTGGACAGGGACATGGCTACACCTTC; CDR3aa: CASSLIFGQGHGYTF
len: 16; d_gene: TRBD1; j_gene: TRBJ1-5; abundance: -; v_gene: TRBV5-6; CDR3nt: TGTGCCAGCAGCGTTGGATTGGACAGGGACGGTCAGCCCCAGCATTTT; CDR3aa: CASSVGLDRDGQPQHF
len: 15; d_gene: TRBD2; j_gene: TRBJ2-1; abundance: -; v_gene: TRBV5-5; CDR3nt: TGTGCCAGCAGCACCGGACTAGCGGAATACAATGAGCAGTTCTTC; CDR3aa: CASSTGLAEYNEQFF
len: 12; d_gene: TRBD2; j_gene: TRBJ2-1; abundance: -; v_gene: TRBV14; CDR3nt: TGTGCCAGCAGCCAAGCGAGCGGGAGGTGGGTCTTC; CDR3aa: CASSQASGRWVF
len: 16; d_gene: TRBD2; j_gene: TRBJ2-7; abundance: once; v_gene: TRBV4-3; CDR3nt: TGCGCCAGCAGCCAAGATCTTGCTAGCGGGGCCTACGAGCAGTACTTC; CDR3aa: CASSQDLASGAYEQYF
len: 15; d_gene: TRBD1; j_gene: TRBJ1-6; abundance: -; v_gene: TRBV10-3; CDR3nt: TGTGCCACCCGACAGGGGGCGGAGAATAATTCACCCCTCCACTTT; CDR3aa: CATRQGAENNSPLHF
len: 15; d_gene: TRBD1; j_gene: TRBJ2-7; abundance: -; v_gene: TRBV5-1; CDR3nt: TGCGCCAGCAGCCTCCTCGGACAGGACTCCTACGAGCAGTACTTC; CDR3aa: CASSLLGQDSYEQYF
len: 13; d_gene: TRBD1; j_gene: TRBJ2-7; abundance: -; v_gene: TRBV2; CDR3nt: TGTGCCAGCACCCGGGACAGCTCCTACGAGCAGTACTTC; CDR3aa: CASTRDSSYEQYF
len: 14; d_gene: TRBD1; j_gene: TRBJ2-7; abundance: -; v_gene: TRBV2; CDR3nt: TGTGCCAGCAGTGAAGGACAGGGGGGCCACGAGCAGTATTTC; CDR3aa: CASSEGQGGHEQYF
len: 13; d_gene: TRBD1; j_gene: TRBJ1-1; abundance: -; v_gene: TRBV7-2; CDR3nt: TGTGCCAGCAGTCGGGACAGGATCACTGAAGCTTTCTTT; CDR3aa: CASSRDRITEAFF
len: 12; d_gene: -; j_gene: TRBJ1-5; abundance: -; v_gene: TRBV7-9; CDR3nt: TGTGCCAGCAGCTTAGATCGGCAGCCCCAGCATTTT; CDR3aa: CASSLDRQPQHF
len: 19; d_gene: TRBD1; j_gene: TRBJ1-6; abundance: -; v_gene: TRBV7-6; CDR3nt: TGTGCCAGCAGCTTAGCCGGACAGGGTCCATATTCCTATAATTCACCCCTCCACTTT; CDR3aa: CASSLAGQGPYSYNSPLHF
len: 15; d_gene: -; j_gene: TRBJ1-6; abundance: -; v_gene: TRBV28; CDR3nt: TGTGCCAGCACCAAAGGCGGGCTGGGGGGGTCACCCCTCCACTTT; CDR3aa: CASTKGGLGGSPLHF
len: 15; d_gene: -; j_gene: TRBJ1-2; abundance: -; v_gene: TRBV7-9; CDR3nt: TGTGCCAGCAGCTCCACGAACAGGGTTATGGGGGGCTACACCTTC; CDR3aa: CASSSTNRVMGGYTF
len: 17; d_gene: -; j_gene: TRBJ1-5; abundance: -; v_gene: TRBV4-1; CDR3nt: TGCGCCAGCAGCCAAGCCCGCACAGGGACGAGCAATCAGCCCCAGCATTTT; CDR3aa: CASSQARTGTSNQPQHF
len: 15; d_gene: TRBD2; j_gene: TRBJ2-5; abundance: -; v_gene: TRBV3-1/TRBV3-2; CDR3nt: TGTGCCAGCACAGGGTGGGAGAGCGGGGAAGAGACCCAGTACTTC; CDR3aa: CASTGWESGEETQYF
len: 15; d_gene: TRBD2; j_gene: TRBJ2-7; abundance: -; v_gene: TRBV2; CDR3nt: TGTGCCAGCAGTTATACTAGCGGGGCGGCCTACGAGCAGTACTTC; CDR3aa: CASSYTSGAAYEQYF
len: 15; d_gene: -; j_gene: TRBJ1-6; abundance: once; v_gene: TRBV28; CDR3nt: TGTGCCAGCAGAGAAAGGGGGTCCTATAATTCACCCCTCCACTTT; CDR3aa: CASRERGSYNSPLHF
len: 14; d_gene: TRBD1; j_gene: TRBJ1-2; abundance: -; v_gene: TRBV5-6; CDR3nt: TGTGCCAGCAGTCCGGGGACAGCTAACTATGGCTACACCTTC; CDR3aa: CASSPGTANYGYTF
len: 13; d_gene: -; j_gene: TRBJ2-1; abundance: -; v_gene: TRBV6-4; CDR3nt: TGTGCCAGCAACGACAGGACTTACAATGAGCAGTTCTTC; CDR3aa: CASNDRTYNEQFF
len: 14; d_gene: -; j_gene: TRBJ1-5; abundance: -; v_gene: TRBV28; CDR3nt: TGTGCCAGCGGCCCCGCCCCGCGGAGGAAGCCCCAGCATTTT; CDR3aa: CASGPAPRRKPQHF
len: 13; d_gene: -; j_gene: TRBJ2-5; abundance: -; v_gene: TRBV12-3/TRBV12-4; CDR3nt: TGTGCCAGCAGCTCCCGCGAGCGGGAGACCCAGTACTTC; CDR3aa: CASSSRERETQYF
len: 17; d_gene: -; j_gene: TRBJ2-3; abundance: -; v_gene: TRBV5-6; CDR3nt: TGTGCCAGCAGCTTGGCGGGCACAGGGTGGGGCACAGATACGCAGTATTTT; CDR3aa: CASSLAGTGWGTDTQYF
len: 15; d_gene: TRBD1; j_gene: TRBJ1-5; abundance: few; v_gene: TRBV7-3; CDR3nt: TGTGCCAGTGAACTGAAACAGGGGACCCCCCAGCCCCAGCATTTT; CDR3aa: CASELKQGTPQPQHF
len: 15; d_gene: -; j_gene: TRBJ1-6; abundance: -; v_gene: TRBV5-1; CDR3nt: TGCGCCAGCAGCTTGCTAGGAGTTAATAATTCACCCCTCCACTTT; CDR3aa: CASSLLGVNNSPLHF
len: 15; d_gene: TRBD1; j_gene: TRBJ2-1; abundance: -; v_gene: TRBV28; CDR3nt: TGTGCCAGCAGTTCCCCCGGGACAGGGGCCAATGAGCAGTTCTTC; CDR3aa: CASSSPGTGANEQFF
len: 13; d_gene: TRBD1; j_gene: TRBJ2-7; abundance: -; v_gene: TRBV28; CDR3nt: TGTGCCAGCAGGGGGGACAGGGTCTACGAGCAGTACTTC; CDR3aa: CASRGDRVYEQYF
len: 12; d_gene: -; j_gene: TRBJ2-1; abundance: many; v_gene: TRBV19; CDR3nt: TGTGCCAGTTCCCAGGGTAGCAATGAGCAGTTCTTC; CDR3aa: CASSQGSNEQFF
len: 14; d_gene: -; j_gene: TRBJ1-4; abundance: -; v_gene: TRBV13; CDR3nt: TGTGCCAGCAGCTTCGGCAGGGCTGGTGAAAAACTGTTTTTT; CDR3aa: CASSFGRAGEKLFF
len: 13; d_gene: -; j_gene: TRBJ2-7; abundance: few; v_gene: TRBV5-1; CDR3nt: TGCGCCAGCAGCCATGGAGGCCTCCACGAGCAGTACTTC; CDR3aa: CASSHGGLHEQYF
len: 17; d_gene: TRBD2; j_gene: TRBJ2-1; abundance: -; v_gene: TRBV5-1; CDR3nt: TGCGCCAGCAGCTTGTCTGAGACTAGCGGGATTTCAGAGGAGCAGTTCTTC; CDR3aa: CASSLSETSGISEEQFF
len: 17; d_gene: -; j_gene: TRBJ1-2; abundance: -; v_gene: TRBV11-2; CDR3nt: TGTGCCAGCAGCTTAGGTGCAGGGTGGGCGCAGGACTATGGCTACACCTTC; CDR3aa: CASSLGAGWAQDYGYTF
len: 13; d_gene: -; j_gene: TRBJ1-2; abundance: -; v_gene: TRBV10-3; CDR3nt: TGTGCCATCAGTGAGTCGACTGGTGGAGGCTACACCTTC; CDR3aa: CAISESTGGGYTF
len: 14; d_gene: TRBD1; j_gene: TRBJ1-6; abundance: -; v_gene: TRBV7-2; CDR3nt: TGTGCCAGCAGCTGGGACAGGGCGGGCTCACCCCTCCACTTT; CDR3aa: CASSWDRAGSPLHF
len: 14; d_gene: TRBD1; j_gene: TRBJ2-1; abundance: -; v_gene: TRBV15; CDR3nt: TGTGTTACGTCGAGGGGGCCAGACTACAATGAGCAGTTCTTC; CDR3aa: CVTSRGPDYNEQFF
len: 15; d_gene: TRBD1; j_gene: TRBJ2-1; abundance: -; v_gene: TRBV27; CDR3nt: TGTGCCAGCAACCTCCAGGGGGCGGGCTACAATGAGCAGTTCTTC; CDR3aa: CASNLQGAGYNEQFF
len: 12; d_gene: -; j_gene: TRBJ2-3; abundance: -; v_gene: TRBV18; CDR3nt: TGTGCCAGCTCGCGAAGAACAGATACGCAGTATTTT; CDR3aa: CASSRRTDTQYF
len: 17; d_gene: TRBD1; j_gene: TRBJ2-4; abundance: -; v_gene: TRBV19; CDR3nt: TGTGCCAGTAGTATAGCTAAGGGGGCGGCACTCTTTAGCATTCAGTACTTC; CDR3aa: CASSIAKGAALFSIQYF
len: 15; d_gene: TRBD1; j_gene: TRBJ2-7; abundance: -; v_gene: TRBV28; CDR3nt: TGTGCCAGCACAAATCCAGGACAGGGGATTTACGAGCAGTACTTC; CDR3aa: CASTNPGQGIYEQYF
len: 13; d_gene: -; j_gene: TRBJ2-7; abundance: -; v_gene: TRBV28; CDR3nt: TGTGCCAGCAGTCCACGGACTACCCTCGAGCAGTACTTC; CDR3aa: CASSPRTTLEQYF
len: 14; d_gene: TRBD2; j_gene: TRBJ2-2; abundance: -; v_gene: TRBV10-1; CDR3nt: TGCGCCAGCAAAACTAGCGGGAGCACCGGGGAGCTGTTTTTT; CDR3aa: CASKTSGSTGELFF
len: 14; d_gene: -; j_gene: TRBJ1-2; abundance: -; v_gene: TRBV2; CDR3nt: TGTGCCAGCACCGTGGGGGCGAGTGGCTATGGCTACACCTTC; CDR3aa: CASTVGASGYGYTF
len: 14; d_gene: -; j_gene: TRBJ1-2; abundance: -; v_gene: TRBV28; CDR3nt: TGTGCCAGCGGGTTGCAGGCCGTTTACTATGGCTACACCTTC; CDR3aa: CASGLQAVYYGYTF
len: 16; d_gene: TRBD2; j_gene: TRBJ2-5; abundance: once; v_gene: TRBV5-1; CDR3nt: TGCGCCAGCAGCTTGTGGGGTAGCGGGGAACAAGAGACCCAGTACTTC; CDR3aa: CASSLWGSGEQETQYF
len: 14; d_gene: -; j_gene: TRBJ1-6; abundance: many; v_gene: TRBV5-6; CDR3nt: TGTGCCAGCAGCTTGATCAGGGGTAATTCACCCCTCCACTTT; CDR3aa: CASSLIRGNSPLHF